This TCR beta chain was identified in a study of cytomegalovirus exposure and HLA in healthy donors. In germline, CDR1 is MNHEY, CDR2 SMNVEV (reference sequence). This CDR3 region has 15 residues. The V end was cut by 9 bases, the J end by 7 bases, with 22 bases between. Amplification used 60 Vbeta primers and 13 Jbeta primers. Sequenced by immunoSEQ multiplex PCR; TCRdb stores in-frame clones only, minus some. The sample holds 80,000 to 95,000 clones, roughly four fifths seen once. Source material: PBMCs. This chain uses TRBV27 with TRBJ2-1, with D maybe TRBD2 (5 bases). The sequence derives from a woman between 18 and 30 years old in good health and CMV-seropositive. The CDR3 DNA follows: TGTGCCAGACTGCCAAGGACTTACAGTTGGAATGAGCAGTTCTTC. Its protein product is CARLPRTYSWNEQFF.